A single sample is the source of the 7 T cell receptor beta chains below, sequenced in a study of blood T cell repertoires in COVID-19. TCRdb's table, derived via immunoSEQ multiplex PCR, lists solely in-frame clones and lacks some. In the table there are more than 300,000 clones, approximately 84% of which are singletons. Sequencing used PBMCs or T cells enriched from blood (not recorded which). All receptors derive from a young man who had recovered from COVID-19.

This chain's CDR3 is CASSPGGQGETEAFF. The CDR3 DNA sequence: TGTGCCAGTAGCCCCGGGGGGCAGGGTGAGACTGAAGCTTTCTTT. V and J are TRBV19 and TRBJ1-1; tentatively, D is TRBD1 (6 bases). V lost 6 bases, J lost 5 bases, and 19 bases lay in between. CDR3 length: 15 residues. Germline lookup yields CDR1 LNHDA and CDR2 SQIVND (reference sequence).

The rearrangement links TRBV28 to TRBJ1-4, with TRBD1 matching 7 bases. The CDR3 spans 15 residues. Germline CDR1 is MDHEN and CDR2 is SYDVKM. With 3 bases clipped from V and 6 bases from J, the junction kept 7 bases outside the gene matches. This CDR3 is CASSFTDRDDEKLFF. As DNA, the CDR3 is TGTGCCAGCAGTTTTACTGACAGGGATGATGAAAAACTGTTTTTT.

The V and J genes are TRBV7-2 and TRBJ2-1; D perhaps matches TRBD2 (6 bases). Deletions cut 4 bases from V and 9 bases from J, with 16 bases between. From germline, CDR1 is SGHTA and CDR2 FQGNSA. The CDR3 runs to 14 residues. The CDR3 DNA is TGTGCCAGCAGCTCGACCCTACTAGCATCTGAGCAGTTCTTC. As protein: CASSSTLLASEQFF.

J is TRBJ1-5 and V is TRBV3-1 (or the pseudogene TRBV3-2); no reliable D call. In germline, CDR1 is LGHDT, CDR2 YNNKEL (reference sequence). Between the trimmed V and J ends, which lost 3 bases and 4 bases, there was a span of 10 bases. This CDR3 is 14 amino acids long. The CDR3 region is CASSHGWRNQPQHF. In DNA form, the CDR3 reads TGTGCCAGCAGCCACGGGTGGAGAAATCAGCCCCAGCATTTT.

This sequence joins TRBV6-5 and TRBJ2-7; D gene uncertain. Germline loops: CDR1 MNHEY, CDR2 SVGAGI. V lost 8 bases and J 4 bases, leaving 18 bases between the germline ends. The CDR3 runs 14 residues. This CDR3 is CASSPSSPVYEQYF. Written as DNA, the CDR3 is TGTGCCAGCTCCCCCTCGTCCCCCGTTTACGAGCAGTACTTC.

The CDR3 reads CASSPTGAGYEQYF. The CDR3 nucleotides read TGTGCCAGCAGCCCTACAGGGGCAGGGTACGAGCAGTACTTC. V and J are TRBV3-1 (or the pseudogene TRBV3-2) and TRBJ2-7; 7 bases map to TRBD1. Germline CDR1 and CDR2: LGHDT and YNNKEL (reference sequence). This CDR3 spans 14 amino acids. Unmatched junction bases numbered 7, after V lost 4 bases and J lost 4 bases.

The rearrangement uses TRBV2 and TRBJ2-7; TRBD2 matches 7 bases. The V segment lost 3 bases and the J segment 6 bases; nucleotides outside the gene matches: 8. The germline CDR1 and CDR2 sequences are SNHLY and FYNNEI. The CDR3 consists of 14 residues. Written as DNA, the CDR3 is TGTGCCAGCAGTGACCAGGGACTAATCTCCGAGCAGTACTTC. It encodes CASSDQGLISEQYF.